The 6 T cell receptor beta chains listed next were all sequenced from one sample in a study of T cells in Graves' hyperthyroidism and ophthalmopathy. RNA transcripts gave rise to amplified TCR beta CDR3 regions. The study used the HTBI primer set for a first-round RT-PCR of the TCR CDR3. TCRdb called the multiplex PCR reads again in MiXCR, with one record for every CDR3 protein. Of around 690,000 distinct CDR3 sequences in the sample, 15% to 20% were seen once. The sample was blood. Source of these receptors: a man in his forties or fifties with Graves' hyperthyroidism.

Many counts were recorded for this clonotype. J is TRBJ2-7 and V is TRBV12-3 or TRBV12-4; 11 bases match TRBD1. CDR3 length equals 14 residues. V lost 6 bases and J lost 5; bases outside the gene matches: 6. In DNA, the CDR3 is TGTGCCAGCAGCGGAGGGACAGGGGGACACGAGCAGTACTTC. It encodes CASSGGTGGHEQYF.

This clonotype was counted at least ten times. This chain uses TRBV28 with TRBJ1-3; D ambiguous. The V end was cut by 5 bases, the J end by 0 bases, with 14 bases between. Looked up from germline, CDR1 is MDHEN and CDR2 is SYDVKM. The CDR3 totals 16 residues. The CDR3: CASSGWRGNSGNTIYF. In DNA form, the CDR3 reads TGTGCCAGCAGTGGGTGGAGAGGCAACTCTGGAAACACCATATATTTT.

The CDR3 spells CASTSQGELFF. The CDR3 DNA reads as TGTGCCAGCACCTCACAAGGGGAGCTGTTTTTT. The V and J genes are TRBV7-8 and TRBJ2-2; D is ambiguous. The germline gives CDR1 SGHVS, CDR2 FQNEAQ. The CDR3 contains 11 residues. Trimming took off 7 bases at V and 8 bases at J, with 8 bases between the two ends.

At least ten counts were recorded for this clonotype. V is TRBV4-3 and J is TRBJ2-5, with 7 bases that match TRBD2. Per germline, CDR1 LGHNA and CDR2 YSLEER. The CDR3 spans 13 residues. After removal of 4 bases from V and 5 bases from J, the junction contained 4 bases not matched to a gene. The CDR3 is CASSPGEGETQYF. The DNA of the CDR3 is TGCGCCAGCAGCCCCGGGGAGGGGGAGACCCAGTACTTC.

The chain couples TRBV20-1 to TRBJ1-2; weak D call: TRBD1 (5 bases). V was trimmed by 6 bases and J by 1 base, leaving 15 bases between them. The CDR3 is made up of 14 amino acids. The germline gives CDR1 DFQATT, CDR2 SNEGSKA (reference sequence). In DNA, the CDR3 is TGCAGTGCAACTAATACAGGAGTTAACTATGGCTACACCTTC. Protein product: CSATNTGVNYGYTF.

Points on this clonotype: This may arise from a read error, as a much more abundant clone is one base away. This chain connects TRBV2 to TRBJ2-5; TRBD2 agrees at 7 bases. The CDR3 length is 15 residues. CDR1 and CDR2 (germline): SNHLY, FYNNEI. CDR3: CTSSGLAAGGETQYF. CDR3 nucleotide sequence: TGTACCAGCAGTGGGCTAGCGGCTGGAGGGGAGACCCAGTACTTC.